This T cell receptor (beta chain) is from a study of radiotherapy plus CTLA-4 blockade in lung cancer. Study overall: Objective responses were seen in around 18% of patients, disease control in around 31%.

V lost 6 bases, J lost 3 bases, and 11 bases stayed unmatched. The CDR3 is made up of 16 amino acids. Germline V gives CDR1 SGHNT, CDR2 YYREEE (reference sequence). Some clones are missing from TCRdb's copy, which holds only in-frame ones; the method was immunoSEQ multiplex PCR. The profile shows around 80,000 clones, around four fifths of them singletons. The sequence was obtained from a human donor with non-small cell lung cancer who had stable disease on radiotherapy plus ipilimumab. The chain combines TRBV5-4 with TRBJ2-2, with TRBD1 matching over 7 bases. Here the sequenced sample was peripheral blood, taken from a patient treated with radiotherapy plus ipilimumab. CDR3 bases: TGTGCCAGCAAGGGTCTGGCAGGGGGAGACACCGGGGAGCTGTTTTTT. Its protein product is CASKGLAGGDTGELFF.